The present entry profiles one TCR beta chain with its context. Antigen: not known. A much larger clone lies one base from this, so it may be a read error. From germline, CDR1 is SEHNR and CDR2 FQNEAQ (reference sequence). The V and J ends lost 4 bases and 6 bases, in that order; junction bases with no gene match: 11. The CDR3 has 17 residues. Full-length variable regions came from constant-region reverse primers plus semi-nested Nested Universal Primer A PCR. TCRdb itself ran the 5' RACE reads through MiXCR, one entry per CDR3 protein. The sample lists 10,000 to 15,000 distinct CDR3 sequences, more than 20% occurring once. Findings and limits, study-wide: The TCR gene usage of tumor memory CD4+ T cells clustered together with blood and lymph node memory CD4+ cells and with lymph node naive CD4+ cells.

The sequence was obtained from a female donor with breast cancer. Sequenced input: naive CD4+ T cells sorted from blood. As to subset: naive CD4+ T cells, CD4+CD45RA+CD25-. V usage is TRBV7-9 and J usage is TRBJ2-2; TRBD2 matches at 10 bases. The CDR3 region is CASSSTSLAGDAGELFF. The CDR3 DNA reads as TGTGCCAGCAGCTCCACCTCTCTAGCGGGAGACGCCGGGGAGCTGTTTTTT.